These T cell receptor beta chains were read from a single sample in a study of T-cell reconstitution after alpha-beta-depleted transplantation in children. MiXCR was run by TCRdb on the PCR reads, yielding one entry per CDR3 protein. The sample holds some 500,000 distinct CDR3 sequences; about 17% are singletons and the top ten take approximately 3%. The starting material was PBMCs from the stem cell graft donor, obtained from the stem cell graft. The receptor source for this set is a human donor who donated a stem cell graft to a child with acute lymphoblastic leukemia. CDR3s include the opening cysteine and the closing phenylalanine or tryptophan. D genes are given only for firm matches. Expanded clones get a size class; other rows say once, few or many, or leave the size out.

J: TRBJ2-3; size: NA; D: TRBD1; V: TRBV5-1; CDR3: CASSPHNRGGTDTQYF; DNA: TGCGCCAGCAGTCCCCACAACAGGGGTGGCACAGATACGCAGTATTTT
J: TRBJ2-7; size: NA; D: TRBD2; V: TRBV5-6; CDR3: CASSRLAGQYEQYF; DNA: TGTGCCAGCAGCCGACTAGCGGGACAATACGAGCAGTACTTC
J: TRBJ2-7; size: few; D: TRBD2; V: TRBV20-1; CDR3: CSARVAGISSYEQYF; DNA: TGCAGTGCTAGAGTAGCGGGCATTAGCTCCTACGAGCAGTACTTC
J: TRBJ2-7; size: few; D: NA; V: TRBV20-1; CDR3: CSASLRQLDSYEQYF; DNA: TGCAGTGCTAGTCTTCGGCAGTTGGACTCCTACGAGCAGTACTTC
J: TRBJ2-2; size: few; D: NA; V: TRBV12-3/TRBV12-4; CDR3: CASSFGVVQGITGELFF; DNA: TGTGCCAGCAGTTTTGGGGTGGTTCAGGGGATCACCGGGGAGCTGTTTTTT
J: TRBJ2-3; size: few; D: NA; V: TRBV12-3/TRBV12-4; CDR3: CASSLGALAYDTQYF; DNA: TGTGCCAGCAGTTTAGGGGCGCTGGCTTATGATACGCAGTATTTT
J: TRBJ2-2; size: few; D: NA; V: TRBV20-1; CDR3: CSARLRGSTGELFF; DNA: TGCAGTGCTAGACTTAGGGGTTCGACCGGGGAGCTGTTTTTT
J: TRBJ2-3; size: few; D: NA; V: TRBV4-1; CDR3: CASSPRSKYTQYF; DNA: TGCGCCAGCAGCCCACGCTCGAAGTATACGCAGTATTTT
J: TRBJ1-1; size: few; D: TRBD1; V: TRBV4-1; CDR3: CASSPIPGGNTEAFF; DNA: TGCGCCAGCAGCCCCATCCCAGGGGGGAACACTGAAGCTTTCTTT
J: TRBJ1-2; size: few; D: NA; V: TRBV5-1; CDR3: CASSRTGAGTNYGYTF; DNA: TGCGCCAGCAGCCGTACAGGAGCCGGAACTAACTATGGCTACACCTTC
J: TRBJ1-1; size: few; D: TRBD1; V: TRBV5-1; CDR3: CASSYSGTGKIEAFF; DNA: TGCGCCAGCAGCTACTCCGGGACAGGGAAGATCGAGGCTTTCTTT
J: TRBJ2-2; size: few; D: NA; V: TRBV5-1; CDR3: CASSLPTNTGELFF; DNA: TGCGCCAGCAGCTTGCCCACGAACACCGGGGAGCTGTTTTTT
J: TRBJ1-5; size: few; D: NA; V: TRBV12-3/TRBV12-4; CDR3: CASSLQNQPQHF; DNA: TGTGCCAGCAGTTTGCAGAATCAGCCCCAGCATTTT
J: TRBJ2-1; size: few; D: NA; V: TRBV6-4; CDR3: CASSDSTGYNEQFF; DNA: TGTGCCAGCAGTGACTCGACGGGGTACAATGAGCAGTTCTTC
J: TRBJ2-1; size: few; D: TRBD2; V: TRBV6-5; CDR3: CASSYGQTSVGNEQFF; DNA: TGTGCCAGCAGTTACGGGCAGACTAGCGTGGGGAATGAGCAGTTCTTC
J: TRBJ2-7; size: NA; D: NA; V: TRBV29-1; CDR3: CSALIPTGKVFWTYEQYF; DNA: TGCAGCGCGTTGATACCGACAGGAAAAGTTTTTTGGACCTACGAGCAGTACTTC
J: TRBJ2-1; size: few; D: NA; V: TRBV20-1; CDR3: CSARTDTAYNEQFF; DNA: TGCAGTGCTAGAACCGACACTGCCTACAATGAGCAGTTCTTC
J: TRBJ2-7; size: NA; D: TRBD2; V: TRBV13; CDR3: CASSYTSGRVREQYF; DNA: TGTGCCAGCAGCTACACTAGCGGGAGGGTCCGGGAGCAGTACTTC
J: TRBJ2-1; size: few; D: TRBD2; V: TRBV7-9; CDR3: CASSLGTSGIKFYNEQFF; DNA: TGTGCCAGCAGCTTAGGGACTAGCGGGATCAAATTTTACAATGAGCAGTTCTTC
J: TRBJ1-2; size: NA; D: TRBD1; V: TRBV6-5; CDR3: CASSYTGGYYGYTF; DNA: TGTGCCAGCAGTTACACAGGGGGTTATTATGGCTACACCTTC
J: TRBJ2-7; size: few; D: TRBD1; V: TRBV27; CDR3: CASSYATGAYEQYF; DNA: TGTGCCAGCAGTTATGCGACAGGGGCCTACGAGCAGTACTTC
J: TRBJ2-1; size: few; D: NA; V: TRBV5-5; CDR3: CASSLWGIEGYEQFF; DNA: TGTGCCAGCAGCTTGTGGGGCATAGAAGGCTATGAGCAGTTCTTC
J: TRBJ1-1; size: few; D: TRBD1; V: TRBV29-1; CDR3: CSVDALRQGEAFF; DNA: TGCAGCGTTGATGCCCTTAGACAGGGAGAAGCTTTCTTT
J: TRBJ2-5; size: NA; D: TRBD2; V: TRBV12-3/TRBV12-4; CDR3: CASSQGLAGGPQETQYF; DNA: TGTGCCAGCAGTCAGGGACTAGCGGGAGGGCCTCAAGAGACCCAGTACTTC
J: TRBJ2-5; size: NA; D: NA; V: TRBV12-3/TRBV12-4; CDR3: CASRARTDETQYF; DNA: TGTGCCAGCAGGGCCCGGACCGACGAGACCCAGTACTTC
J: TRBJ1-1; size: NA; D: NA; V: TRBV15; CDR3: CATSRVAATEAFF; DNA: TGTGCCACCAGCAGAGTGGCGGCGACTGAAGCTTTCTTT
J: TRBJ2-1; size: NA; D: NA; V: TRBV18; CDR3: CASSPNGSRNERFF; DNA: TGTGCCAGCTCACCGAACGGCTCCCGCAATGAGCGGTTCTTC
J: TRBJ2-1; size: NA; D: TRBD2; V: TRBV9; CDR3: CASSGENGLAGGQEQFF; DNA: TGTGCCAGCAGCGGAGAAAACGGACTAGCGGGAGGGCAAGAGCAGTTCTTC
J: TRBJ2-1; size: NA; D: TRBD2; V: TRBV4-1; CDR3: CASSQEGPSGSSYNEQFF; DNA: TGCGCCAGCAGCCAAGAAGGCCCTAGCGGGAGCTCCTACAATGAGCAGTTCTTC
J: TRBJ2-7; size: NA; D: NA; V: TRBV12-3/TRBV12-4; CDR3: CASSRTIPYEQYF; DNA: TGTGCCAGCAGTAGGACGATACCCTACGAGCAGTACTTC
J: TRBJ1-2; size: once; D: NA; V: TRBV5-8; CDR3: CASSLDIQGGHGYTF; DNA: TGTGCCAGCAGCTTGGATATTCAGGGTGGGCATGGCTACACCTTC
J: TRBJ1-2; size: NA; D: NA; V: TRBV4-1; CDR3: CASRHLLSGQSNYGYTF; DNA: TGCGCCAGCAGACATTTACTCTCGGGACAAAGTAACTATGGCTACACCTTC
J: TRBJ1-5; size: NA; D: NA; V: TRBV13; CDR3: CASSLRKFENQPQHF; DNA: TGTGCCAGCAGCTTACGTAAATTTGAAAATCAGCCCCAGCATTTT
J: TRBJ1-5; size: few; D: NA; V: TRBV11-1; CDR3: CASSLDIGSGHSNYSNQPQHF; DNA: TGTGCCAGCAGCTTAGACATTGGCTCGGGACACTCAAATTATAGCAATCAGCCCCAGCATTTT
J: TRBJ2-7; size: NA; D: TRBD1; V: TRBV10-2; CDR3: CASSADRDQYF; DNA: TGCGCCAGCAGTGCCGACAGGGATCAGTACTTC
J: TRBJ1-5; size: NA; D: NA; V: TRBV7-9; CDR3: CASRPDSAWEPQHF; DNA: TGTGCCAGCAGACCCGACAGTGCGTGGGAGCCCCAGCATTTT
J: TRBJ2-1; size: few; D: TRBD2; V: TRBV5-4; CDR3: CASSPGPSGSYNEQFF; DNA: TGTGCCAGCAGCCCCGGCCCTAGCGGGAGTTACAATGAGCAGTTCTTC
J: TRBJ1-3; size: few; D: NA; V: TRBV19; CDR3: CASSSIGSGNTIYF; DNA: TGTGCCAGTAGCTCCATCGGCTCTGGAAACACCATATATTTT
J: TRBJ2-3; size: many; D: NA; V: TRBV5-1; CDR3: CASSFGGDTQYF; DNA: TGTGCCAGCAGCTTCGGGGGAGATACGCAGTATTTT